Listed below are T cell receptor beta chains from one sample, sequenced in a study of blood T cell repertoires in COVID-19. Repertoires were generated with immunoSEQ multiplex PCR, while TCRdb's copy carries only in-frame clones and drops some. The sample has over 90,000 clones; almost 80% are singletons. Sequenced material: peripheral blood. Receptors originate from a man in his 60s with active or convalescent COVID-19. CDR3s include the opening cysteine and the closing phenylalanine or tryptophan. D genes are given only for firm matches. The size field is filled for only some rows; it gives once, few, many or a size class.

v_call,j_call,clone_size,d_call,cdr3_aa,cdr3_nt
TRBV30,TRBJ2-1,.,.,CAWSAQWAGEQFF,TGTGCCTGGAGTGCCCAGTGGGCGGGGGAGCAGTTCTTC
TRBV5-1,TRBJ2-2,.,.,CASSLAQGGTGELFF,TGCGCCAGCAGCTTGGCCCAGGGAGGTACCGGGGAGCTGTTTTTT
TRBV6-5,TRBJ1-2,.,.,CASRSQQRRGGSGYTF,TGTGCCAGCCGTTCTCAGCAGAGGAGGGGCGGGAGTGGCTACACCTTC
TRBV27,TRBJ1-2,.,TRBD1,CASSRGQGGNYGYTF,TGTGCCAGCAGTCGGGGACAGGGAGGTAACTATGGCTACACCTTC
TRBV28,TRBJ2-7,.,.,CASRRGGGGSYEQYF,TGTGCCAGCCGTAGGGGGGGAGGCGGCTCCTACGAGCAGTACTTC
TRBV7-9,TRBJ2-5,.,.,CASSPMVAGQETQYF,TGTGCCAGCAGCCCGATGGTAGCGGGACAGGAGACCCAGTACTTC
TRBV29-1,TRBJ1-1,few,TRBD1,CSVGQGARTEAFF,TGCAGCGTTGGACAGGGGGCACGCACTGAAGCTTTCTTT
TRBV5-1,TRBJ1-3,.,TRBD1,CASSSQGDGNTIYF,TGCGCCAGCAGCTCCCAGGGGGATGGGAACACCATATATTTT
TRBV28,TRBJ2-7,.,.,CASSPRVAPNRDEQYF,TGTGCCAGCAGTCCCAGGGTAGCACCCAATCGGGACGAGCAGTACTTC
TRBV20-1,TRBJ2-3,few,TRBD1,CSASSTGADTQYF,TGCAGTGCTAGTTCGACAGGGGCAGATACGCAGTATTTT
TRBV7-9,TRBJ2-5,.,.,CASSLGPETQYF,TGTGCCAGCAGCTTAGGGCCTGAGACCCAGTACTTC
TRBV19,TRBJ2-5,once,TRBD1,CASTDDRGRKTQYF,TGTGCCAGTACCGACGACAGGGGGCGGAAGACCCAGTACTTC
TRBV5-6,TRBJ2-1,.,.,CASSAVRGSYNEQFF,TGTGCCAGCAGCGCAGTGCGGGGTTCATACAATGAGCAGTTCTTC
TRBV2,TRBJ1-1,.,.,CASSEARMTEAFF,TGTGCCAGCAGTGAAGCGCGTATGACTGAAGCTTTCTTT
TRBV5-1,TRBJ2-1,many,TRBD2,CASSLAGEIYNEQFF,TGCGCCAGCAGCTTAGCGGGAGAGATTTACAATGAGCAGTTCTTC
TRBV10-3,TRBJ1-5,.,.,CAISESPNQPQHF,TGTGCCATCAGTGAGTCTCCTAATCAGCCCCAGCATTTT
TRBV10-1,TRBJ2-2,once,TRBD1,CASSSTGAGELFF,TGCGCCAGCAGTTCTACAGGGGCCGGGGAGCTGTTTTTT
TRBV18,TRBJ1-2,.,TRBD1,CASSELGQGVNGYTF,TGTGCCAGCTCCGAATTGGGACAGGGTGTCAATGGCTACACCTTC
TRBV18,TRBJ2-7,.,TRBD2,CASSPSVGGSSYEQYF,TGTGCCAGCTCTCCATCGGTGGGAGGGAGCTCCTACGAGCAGTACTTC
TRBV28,TRBJ1-1,.,.,CASRSGPMNTEAFF,TGTGCCAGCCGTAGCGGTCCCATGAACACTGAAGCTTTCTTT
TRBV6-5,TRBJ2-2,.,TRBD2,CASSYFREGGELFF,TGTGCCAGCAGTTACTTCAGGGAGGGCGGGGAGCTGTTTTTT
TRBV9,TRBJ2-1,.,TRBD2,CASSVAAGVVENEQFF,TGTGCCAGCAGCGTAGCTGCGGGAGTAGTTGAGAATGAGCAGTTCTTC
TRBV7-9,TRBJ1-1,.,TRBD1,CASSPQGGTEAFF,TGTGCCAGCAGCCCCCAGGGGGGAACTGAAGCTTTCTTT
TRBV28,TRBJ2-3,.,TRBD2,CAGSSGINSDTQYF,TGTGCCGGAAGTAGCGGGATTAACTCAGATACGCAGTATTTT
TRBV7-9,TRBJ2-3,.,TRBD2,CASSLGVLERLAGADTQYF,TGTGCCAGCAGCTTAGGAGTTCTGGAACGACTAGCGGGAGCAGATACGCAGTATTTT
TRBV6-5,TRBJ1-2,.,.,CASRNRVYNGYTF,TGTGCCAGCAGGAACAGGGTCTATAATGGCTACACCTTC
TRBV7-3,TRBJ2-2,few,TRBD2,CASSLGLAGYANTGELFF,TGTGCCAGCAGCTTAGGACTAGCGGGATACGCGAACACCGGGGAGCTGTTTTTT
TRBV3-1/TRBV3-2,TRBJ2-3,few,.,CASSQGKSDDEGTDTQYF,TGTGCCAGCAGCCAAGGAAAGTCAGACGACGAGGGCACAGATACGCAGTATTTT
TRBV29-1,TRBJ2-2,.,.,CSVDGVAAAGGELFF,TGCAGCGTTGACGGGGTAGCGGCAGCGGGCGGGGAGCTGTTTTTT
TRBV2,TRBJ1-2,few,.,CASRAQGIGFPGHHGYTF,TGTGCCAGCAGGGCCCAGGGAATCGGCTTCCCGGGACACCATGGCTACACCTTC
TRBV5-6,TRBJ2-7,.,TRBD1,CASSKGQLSYEQYF,TGTGCCAGCAGTAAGGGACAGCTCTCCTACGAGCAGTACTTC
TRBV19,TRBJ2-2,.,.,CASSTPIRGRGGELFF,TGTGCCAGTAGTACCCCCATCAGGGGTCGGGGCGGGGAGCTGTTTTTT
TRBV3-1/TRBV3-2,TRBJ2-3,.,TRBD2,CASSQDPPTSVSTDTQYF,TGTGCCAGCAGCCAAGATCCTCCGACTAGCGTCAGCACAGATACGCAGTATTTT